This T cell receptor beta chain is from a study of response to subunit inactivated influenza vaccine. General study findings and limits: Each seasonal flu vaccination may recruit only limited new T cells, authors suggested.

Turning to this clonotype: Its antigen is unidentified.

The CDR3 loop spans 14 amino acids. Germline V gene lookup returns CDR1 MNHNS and CDR2 SASEGT. Trimming left V 6 bases short and J 5 bases short, with 13 bases between. TCRdb passed the RT-PCR reads through MiXCR, listing each CDR3 protein once. The repertoire holds about 540,000 distinct CDR3 sequences, around 21% seen once, with under 3.5% in the top ten. The same sample was also studied in work on T cells expressing NK-cell markers. This second study says: The TCR beta cDNA came from 5'RACE template switching with UMIs. The TCR beta repertoires originated in sorted CD3+CD56+NKG2C+, CD3+CD56+NKG2C- and CD3+CD56-NKG2C+ T cells.

J is TRBJ2-2 and V is TRBV6-1, with D possibly being TRBD1 (6 bases). The sequence was obtained from a man aged 50 to 59 who received an inactivated influenza vaccine. The sequenced sample was CD4+ T cells sorted from PBMCs, obtained 11 to 12 days after vaccination. The DNA for the CDR3 is TGTGCCAGCAGGGGGAGAGGGGGAACCGGGGAGCTGTTTTTT. As protein: CASRGRGGTGELFF.